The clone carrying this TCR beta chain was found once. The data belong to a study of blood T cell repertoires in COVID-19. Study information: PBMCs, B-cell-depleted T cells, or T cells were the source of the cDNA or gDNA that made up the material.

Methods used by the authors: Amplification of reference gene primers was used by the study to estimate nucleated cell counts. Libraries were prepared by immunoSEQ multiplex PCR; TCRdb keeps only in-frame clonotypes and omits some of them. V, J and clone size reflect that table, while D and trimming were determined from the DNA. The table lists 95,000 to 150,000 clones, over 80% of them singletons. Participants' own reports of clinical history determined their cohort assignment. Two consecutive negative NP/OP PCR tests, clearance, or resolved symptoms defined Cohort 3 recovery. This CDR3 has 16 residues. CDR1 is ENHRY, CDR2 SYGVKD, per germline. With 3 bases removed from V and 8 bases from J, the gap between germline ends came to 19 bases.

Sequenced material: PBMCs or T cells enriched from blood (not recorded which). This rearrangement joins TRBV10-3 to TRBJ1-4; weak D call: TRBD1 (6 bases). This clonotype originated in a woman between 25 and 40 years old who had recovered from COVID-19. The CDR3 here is CAISDSGRAGEEKLFF. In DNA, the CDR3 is TGTGCCATCAGTGATTCAGGACGGGCAGGGGAAGAAAAACTGTTTTTT.